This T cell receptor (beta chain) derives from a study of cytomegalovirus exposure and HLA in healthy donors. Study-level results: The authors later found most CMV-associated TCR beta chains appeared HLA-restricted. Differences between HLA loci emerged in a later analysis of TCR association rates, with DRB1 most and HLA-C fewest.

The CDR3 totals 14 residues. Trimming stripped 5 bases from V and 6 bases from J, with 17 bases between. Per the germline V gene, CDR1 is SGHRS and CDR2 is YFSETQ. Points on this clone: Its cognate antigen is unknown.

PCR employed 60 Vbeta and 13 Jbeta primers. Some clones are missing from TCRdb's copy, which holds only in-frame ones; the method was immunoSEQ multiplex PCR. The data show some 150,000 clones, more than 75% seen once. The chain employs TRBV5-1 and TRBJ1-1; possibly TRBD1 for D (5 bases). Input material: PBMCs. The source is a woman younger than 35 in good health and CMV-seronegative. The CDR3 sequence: CASRRRAGFPEAFF. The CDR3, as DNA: TGCGCCAGCAGGAGGAGGGCAGGGTTCCCTGAAGCTTTCTTT.